This passage covers 3 T cell receptor beta chains from one sample sequenced in a study of blood T cell repertoires in COVID-19. Method: immunoSEQ multiplex PCR; TCRdb's copy keeps in-frame clones and lacks some. Among some 130,000 clones listed, 70% to 80% were seen once. Sequencing was done on a sample of peripheral blood. These receptors all come from a man between 60 and 70 years old with acute or convalescent COVID-19.

The chain is built from TRBV3-1 (or the pseudogene TRBV3-2) and TRBJ2-3, with D perhaps matching TRBD2 (5 bases). Trimming pared 2 bases from V and 2 bases from J, leaving 11 bases between. Per the germline V gene, CDR1 is LGHDT and CDR2 is YNNKEL (reference sequence). The length of the CDR3 is 15 residues. CDR3 bases: TGTGCCAGCAGCCAAAGGCGGACTTTCACAGATACGCAGTATTTT. Its protein product is CASSQRRTFTDTQYF.

The table lists this clone with a few counts. This chain joins TRBV9 and TRBJ2-2; 10 bases fit TRBD2. The CDR3 has 16 amino acids. The germline CDR1 and CDR2 sequences are SGDLS and YYNGEE. Trimming took 2 bases from V and 7 from J; bases not matched to a gene: 8. The CDR3 bases are TGTGCCAGCAGCGTGGCAGCGGGAGGGCCCGACGGGGAGCTGTTTTTT. Its protein product is CASSVAAGGPDGELFF.

The V call is TRBV30, the J call TRBJ2-3, with 7 bases that match TRBD2. The germline V gene has CDR1 GTSNPN and CDR2 SVGIG (reference sequence). The V gene end was trimmed by 1 base and the J gene end by 5 bases; junction bases not matched to a gene: 6. The CDR3 spans 14 residues. The CDR3 nucleotides are TGTGCCTGGAGTGCTAGCGGATGGGGAGATACGCAGTATTTT. Translating gives CAWSASGWGDTQYF.